Presented here are 28 T cell receptor beta chains from one specimen sequenced in a study of radiotherapy plus CTLA-4 blockade in lung cancer. Measured with immunoSEQ multiplex PCR; TCRdb has only the in-frame clones, and not every one. The table has more than 100,000 clones, 90% seen once. The input for sequencing was peripheral blood, taken from a patient treated with radiotherapy plus ipilimumab. The receptor source for this set is a human donor with non-small cell lung cancer that progressed on radiotherapy plus ipilimumab.

The chain is built from TRBV6-1 and TRBJ2-1; the match to TRBD2 covers 10 bases. This CDR3 is built from 17 residues. In germline, CDR1 is MNHNS, CDR2 SASEGT. The V gene end was trimmed by 4 bases and the J gene end by 6 bases; junction bases not matched to a gene: 12. The CDR3 coding sequence is TGTGCCAGCAGTGTCTGGACTAGCGGAGGTATTGGCAATGAGCAGTTCTTC. Amino acid sequence: CASSVWTSGGIGNEQFF.

The genes are TRBV27 and TRBJ2-3; 8 bases are shared with TRBD1. V was pared by 5 bases and J by 0 bases, with 1 base of the junction left unmatched. The CDR3 runs to 14 residues. CDR1 and CDR2 from the germline V gene are MNHEY and SMNVEV (reference sequence). The CDR3 spells CASSNRGSTDTQYF. Here the CDR3 DNA reads TGTGCCAGCAGTAACAGGGGGAGCACAGATACGCAGTATTTT.

The chain employs TRBV25-1 and TRBJ2-3; no definite D call. The germline V gene encodes CDR1 MGHDK and CDR2 SYGVNS. V was clipped by 1 base and J by 2 bases, with 10 bases between them. The CDR3 runs 15 residues. This chain's CDR3 is CASSESETHTDTQYF. In DNA form, the CDR3 reads TGTGCCAGCAGTGAATCTGAGACCCACACAGATACGCAGTATTTT.

V and J are TRBV10-3 and TRBJ1-2; TRBD1 agrees at 12 bases. V lost 4 bases and J lost 3; bases outside the gene matches: 9. Germline V gene sequence: CDR1 ENHRY, CDR2 SYGVKD. The CDR3 spans 17 residues. Here the CDR3 reads CAISGGTGGAPDYGYTF. The CDR3 nucleotides read TGTGCCATCAGTGGGGGGACAGGGGGCGCACCCGACTATGGCTACACCTTC.

The V and J genes are TRBV10-1 and TRBJ2-7; TRBD1 agrees at 9 bases. The CDR3 is made up of 15 amino acids. V shed 7 bases, J shed 2 bases, and the junction held 9 bases outside the gene matches. Per germline, CDR1 WNHNN and CDR2 SYGVQD (reference sequence). The CDR3 DNA reads as TGCGCCAGCATAAAAGGGACAGGGCCTACCTACGAGCAGTACTTC. It codes for CASIKGTGPTYEQYF.

This clone turned up a few times. The chain employs TRBV5-1 and TRBJ2-3; 11 nucleotides match TRBD2. Germline CDR1 and CDR2: SGHRS and YFSETQ. The CDR3 consists of 17 residues. Losses at the gene ends were 0 bases for V and 1 base for J; bases not matched to a gene: 4. This chain's CDR3 is CASSLAPLAGGTDTQYF. In DNA form, the CDR3 reads TGCGCCAGCAGCTTGGCCCCACTAGCGGGGGGCACAGATACGCAGTATTTT.

The J gene is TRBJ2-2, the V gene TRBV6-1; the D gene is possibly TRBD2 (5 bases). V was clipped by 5 bases and J by 4 bases, with 14 bases between them. Germline CDR1 MNHNS, CDR2 SASEGT. This CDR3 has 15 residues. The chain's CDR3 is CASSRELVSTGELFF. Here the CDR3 DNA reads TGTGCCAGCAGTAGGGAACTAGTAAGCACCGGGGAGCTGTTTTTT.

The J gene is TRBJ1-3, the V gene TRBV19; D is possibly TRBD1 (5 bases). Germline V gives CDR1 LNHDA, CDR2 SQIVND (reference sequence). V shed 4 bases and J shed 4 bases, with 14 bases lying between them. The CDR3 has 15 residues. As DNA, the CDR3 is TGTGCCAGTAGTACCGCCGGGGCTCTAGGAAACACCATATATTTT. This gives the protein CASSTAGALGNTIYF.

The V call is TRBV6-1, the J call TRBJ1-5; the D is unclear. CDR1 and CDR2 (germline): MNHNS, SASEGT. This CDR3 is 15 amino acids long. Between the trimmed V and J ends, which lost 5 bases and 1 base, there was a span of 12 bases. The CDR3 bases are TGTGCCAGCAGTCCGGGAGAATTAAGCAATCAGCCCCAGCATTTT. Its protein product is CASSPGELSNQPQHF.

V and J are TRBV29-1 and TRBJ2-7; 7 nucleotides match TRBD1. The CDR3 is 13 residues long. CDR1 and CDR2 from the germline V gene are SQVTM and ANQGSEA. V lost 4 bases to trimming and J lost 5 bases; unmatched junction nucleotides: 8. DNA for the CDR3: TGCAGCGTTGGGGACAGTCGCTGGCACGAGCAGTACTTC. Its translation: CSVGDSRWHEQYF.

The chain recombines TRBV6-5 with TRBJ2-7, with D possibly matching TRBD1 (6 bases). The germline gives CDR1 MNHEY, CDR2 SVGAGI. Trimming cost V 6 bases and J 2 bases, with 17 bases left between them. The CDR3 runs to 15 residues. As DNA, the CDR3 is TGTGCCAGCAGGTACAGGGTGCAGGGAACCTACGAGCAGTACTTC. Its protein is CASRYRVQGTYEQYF.

In nucleotides, the CDR3 is TGTGCCATCAGTGGACCTAGCACAGATACGCAGTATTTT. It codes for CAISGPSTDTQYF. The V and J genes are TRBV10-3 and TRBJ2-3; D ambiguous. The germline CDR1 and CDR2 sequences are ENHRY and SYGVKD. Trimming shortened V by 4 bases and J by 0 bases, and 5 bases separated the two germline ends. This CDR3 spans 13 amino acids.

This sequence joins TRBV2 and TRBJ1-2, with no clear D. Germline assignment: CDR1 SNHLY and CDR2 FYNNEI. The CDR3 is 15 amino acids. The V end lost 2 bases, the J end lost 0 bases, and 10 bases lay between the germline ends. CDR3: CASSEISGANYGYTF. Here the CDR3 DNA reads TGTGCCAGCAGTGAAATCTCTGGAGCTAACTATGGCTACACCTTC.

V usage is TRBV11-2 and J usage is TRBJ1-1; 8 nucleotides match TRBD1. The ends lost 10 bases at V and 2 bases at J; junction bases unmatched: 6. Germline loops: CDR1 SGHAT, CDR2 FQNNGV. The CDR3 contains 13 residues. Here the CDR3 DNA reads TGTGCCACCGAGGACAGGGATAACACTGAAGCTTTCTTT. Amino acids: CATEDRDNTEAFF.

The gene calls are TRBV27 and TRBJ1-2; D gene ambiguous. CDR1 MNHEY and CDR2 SMNVEV come from the germline V gene (reference sequence). This CDR3 is 14 amino acids long. Deletions cut 7 bases from V and 8 bases from J, with 20 bases between. The CDR3 protein is CASKERPGGEGYTF. CDR3 nucleotide sequence: TGTGCCAGCAAGGAAAGGCCCGGAGGCGAGGGCTACACCTTC.

The chain is built from TRBV11-3 and TRBJ2-7; possible D gene TRBD1, 5 bases. Trimming left V 11 bases short and J 2 bases short, with 16 bases between. Germline lookup yields CDR1 SGHNT and CDR2 YENEEA. CDR3 length: 13 amino acids. CDR3 sequence (DNA): TGTGCCTCCACGGGTCCAGGGACCTACGAGCAGTACTTC. This sequence encodes CASTGPGTYEQYF.

This chain connects TRBV6-1 to TRBJ1-3; a weak D match, TRBD1 (6 bases). Between the trimmed V and J ends, which lost 2 bases and 1 base, there was a span of 12 bases. The CDR3 consists of 16 residues. Per germline, CDR1 MNHNS and CDR2 SASEGT. CDR3 amino acids: CASSELRQGSGNTIYF. The CDR3 DNA reads as TGTGCCAGCAGTGAACTGCGTCAGGGGTCTGGAAACACCATATATTTT.

The J gene is TRBJ2-1, the V gene TRBV9; 11 bases map to TRBD2. The V gene's germline CDR1 is SGDLS and CDR2 YYNGEE. Trimming removed 0 bases from V and 5 bases from J; junction bases left unmatched: 7. This CDR3 is built from 17 residues. CDR3 sequence: CASSVDEGLAEDNEQFF. Written as DNA, the CDR3 is TGTGCCAGCAGCGTAGACGAGGGACTAGCGGAGGACAATGAGCAGTTCTTC.

V and J are TRBV27 and TRBJ2-5; D gene uncertain. V shed 1 base and J shed 1 base, with 4 bases lying between them. CDR3 length: 13 amino acids. Germline V gene lookup returns CDR1 MNHEY and CDR2 SMNVEV (reference sequence). As DNA, the CDR3 is TGTGCCAGCAGTTTATACAGCCAAGAGACCCAGTACTTC. Amino acid sequence: CASSLYSQETQYF.

In DNA, the CDR3 is TGTGCCAGCAGTTCCCCCGGGACAGGGGTCGGTGAGCAGTTCTTC. It specifies CASSSPGTGVGEQFF. The genes are TRBV6-5 and TRBJ2-1; 10 bases match TRBD1. Per germline, CDR1 MNHEY and CDR2 SVGAGI. This CDR3 has 15 residues. The junction had 9 bases not matched to a gene; V was cut back by 4 bases and J by 9 bases.

V and J are TRBV6-1 and TRBJ2-5; 7 nucleotides agree with TRBD1. CDR1 and CDR2 (germline): MNHNS, SASEGT. Losses at the gene ends were 2 bases for V and 5 bases for J; bases not matched to a gene: 5. CDR3 length: 14 residues. The CDR3 DNA reads as TGTGCCAGCAGTGAAAGACAGGGTTTCGAGACCCAGTACTTC. Translated, it gives CASSERQGFETQYF.

This rearrangement joins TRBV5-6 to TRBJ1-5; D is unclear. The CDR3 extends over 15 amino acids. V was cut by 1 base and J by 3 bases, with 11 bases left in between. Germline V gene data show CDR1 as SGHDT and CDR2 as YYEEEE. The CDR3 reads CASSLYRVDNQPQHF. Here the CDR3 DNA reads TGTGCCAGCAGCTTGTACCGGGTTGACAATCAGCCCCAGCATTTT.

This clone was seen more than once but under ten times. The chain recombines TRBV6-1 with TRBJ2-2; D ambiguous. From germline, CDR1 is MNHNS and CDR2 SASEGT. V was trimmed by 7 bases and J by 4 bases, leaving 4 bases between them. The CDR3 totals 11 residues. CDR3 sequence reads: CASISTGELFF. The CDR3 DNA reads TGTGCCAGCATTAGCACCGGGGAGCTGTTTTTT.

This sequence joins TRBV7-6 and TRBJ2-7; D not certain. The CDR3 consists of 13 residues. The germline gives CDR1 SGHVS, CDR2 FNYEAQ. The V and J ends lost 2 bases and 0 bases respectively, with 5 bases between them. CDR3 sequence: CASSLQFSYEQYF. The DNA of the CDR3 is TGTGCCAGCAGCTTACAGTTCTCCTACGAGCAGTACTTC.

V gene TRBV6-1 combines with J gene TRBJ1-1; D unresolved. CDR1 and CDR2 (germline): MNHNS, SASEGT. V lost 6 bases, J lost 4 bases, and 12 bases lay in between. This CDR3 has 13 residues. The CDR3 sequence is CASRAGLATEAFF. The CDR3 DNA reads TGTGCCAGCAGGGCAGGTCTGGCCACTGAAGCTTTCTTT.

The J gene is TRBJ2-5, the V gene TRBV6-6, with TRBD2 identical over 10 bases. The V and J ends lost 6 bases and 2 bases, in that order; junction bases with no gene match: 6. CDR3 size: 15 residues. Per germline, CDR1 MNHNY and CDR2 SVGAGI (reference sequence). The CDR3 loop is CASSSRTSGQETQYF. CDR3 DNA: TGTGCCAGCAGCTCTAGGACTAGCGGTCAAGAGACCCAGTACTTC.

The rearrangement links TRBV4-1 to TRBJ2-1; D gene ambiguous. V lost 2 bases and J lost 0, with 14 bases in between. CDR1 is MGHRA, CDR2 YSYEKL, per germline. The CDR3 consists of 17 residues. The CDR3 DNA reads as TGCGCCAGCAGCCAACAATGGTACCCGAGCTCCTACAATGAGCAGTTCTTC. This codes for CASSQQWYPSSYNEQFF.

The rearrangement links TRBV4-2 to TRBJ2-3; D is possibly TRBD2 (6 bases). This CDR3 has 17 residues. From germline, CDR1 is LGHNA and CDR2 YNFKEQ. V shed 4 bases and J shed 0 bases, with 17 bases lying between them. As DNA, the CDR3 is TGTGCCAGCAGCCCCCTGGGAGGCCCTTCTAGCACAGATACGCAGTATTTT. Translation: CASSPLGGPSSTDTQYF.